This T cell receptor (beta chain) was sequenced for a study of blood T cell repertoires in COVID-19. Some clones are missing from TCRdb's copy, which holds only in-frame ones; the method was immunoSEQ multiplex PCR. The profile covers over 90,000 clones, with roughly nine tenths appearing a single time and 2% to 2.5% taken by the ten largest. The CDR3 has 15 residues. Trimming took off 11 bases at V and 0 bases at J, with 18 bases between the two ends. From germline, CDR1 is SGHTA and CDR2 FQGNSA. The rearrangement links TRBV7-2 to TRBJ2-3; a possible D gene is TRBD2 (5 bases). Sequenced sample: peripheral blood. This receptor was taken from a man aged 50 or older with active COVID-19. CDR3 sequence (DNA): TGTGCCTCCACGCGGGCGGGTTCTAGCACAGATACGCAGTATTTT. Protein sequence: CASTRAGSSTDTQYF. Full variable domain (rest looked up from reference TRBV7-2 and TRBJ2-3): GAGVSQSPSNKVTEKGKDVELRCDPISGHTALYWYRQSLGQGLEFLIYFQGNSAPDKSGLPSDRFSAERTGGSVSTLTIQRTQQEDSAVYLCASTRAGSSTDTQYFGPGTRLTVL.